The subject of this entry is one T cell receptor (beta chain). These data come from a study of blood T cell repertoires in COVID-19. From germline, CDR1 is KGHDR and CDR2 SFDVKD. The CDR3 runs to 20 residues. Trimming took off 0 bases at V and 2 bases at J, with 25 bases between the two ends. The table came from immunoSEQ multiplex PCR; TCRdb's copy has only in-frame clones and leaves some out. Of about 380,000 clones detected, 88% appear once; the ten largest clones hold more than 0.95%. Study members were between about 18 and 100 years old and lived in 20 to 25 US regions. Each recovered donor of Cohort 3 presented with two negative PCRs, clearance, or symptom resolution.

V and J are TRBV24-1 and TRBJ2-7; the D gene is possibly TRBD2 (6 bases). Sequenced: PBMCs or T cells enriched from blood (not recorded which). The clonotype comes from a woman aged 18-29 years who had recovered from COVID-19. As DNA, the CDR3 is TGTGCCACCAGTGATTTGCCCGGGAGAGATGGACCCCCTAAACCCTACGAGCAGTACTTC. Its translation is CATSDLPGRDGPPKPYEQYF.